These T cell receptor beta chains were read from a single sample in a study of cytomegalovirus exposure and HLA in healthy donors. Clones were sequenced by immunoSEQ multiplex PCR, and TCRdb holds only the in-frame ones, with some missing. The table has about 200,000 clones, approximately 81% seen once; the top ten hold roughly 3.1%. The sequencing sample was made of PBMCs. The origin of the receptors is a young man in good health and CMV-seronegative. Each CDR3 is given with its conserved first and last residue. D genes are given only for firm matches. Clone sizes are given selectively: once, few, many, or a class where the clone is expanded.

J	V	D	size	CDR3	DNA
TRBJ1-2	TRBV28	TRBD1	.	CASTEIIQGAFGYGYTF	TGTGCCAGCACTGAGATAATTCAGGGGGCGTTTGGCTATGGCTACACCTTC
TRBJ2-7	TRBV5-1	.	once	CASSFQVDYEQYF	TGCGCCAGCAGCTTTCAGGTTGACTACGAGCAGTACTTC
TRBJ2-5	TRBV25-1	.	few	CASSGGAETQYF	TGTGCCAGCAGCGGAGGGGCGGAGACCCAGTACTTC
TRBJ2-1	TRBV29-1	.	once	CSVAKYRKNEQFF	TGCAGCGTTGCCAAGTACAGGAAGAATGAGCAGTTCTTC
TRBJ1-2	TRBV15	.	.	CATSRGQGFNYGYTF	TGTGCCACCAGCAGAGGCCAGGGATTTAACTATGGCTACACCTTC
TRBJ2-5	TRBV5-1	TRBD2	.	CASRRGLAGGPGETQYF	TGCGCCAGCAGAAGGGGACTAGCGGGGGGGCCGGGGGAGACCCAGTACTTC
TRBJ1-5	TRBV6-1	.	.	CASSEAGGASNQPQHF	TGTGCCAGCAGTGAAGCGGGGGGAGCTAGCAATCAGCCCCAGCATTTT
TRBJ2-7	TRBV6-5	.	.	CASSYSDSSSYEQYF	TGTGCCAGCAGTTACTCGGACTCTAGCTCCTACGAGCAGTACTTC
TRBJ1-4	TRBV7-2	.	.	CASSLGPQSTNEKLFF	TGTGCCAGCAGCTTAGGTCCACAATCAACTAATGAAAAACTGTTTTTT
TRBJ1-6	TRBV18	TRBD1	.	CASSTGQNLYSPLHF	TGTGCCAGCTCAACGGGACAGAATCTTTATTCACCCCTCCACTTT
TRBJ2-5	TRBV28	.	.	CASSFPTGNQETQYF	TGTGCCAGCAGTTTTCCTACAGGGAACCAAGAGACCCAGTACTTC
TRBJ2-2	TRBV28	TRBD2	once	CASSLGRLAGGRTGELFF	TGTGCCAGCAGTTTAGGAAGACTAGCGGGGGGTAGAACCGGGGAGCTGTTTTTT
TRBJ2-1	TRBV7-9	TRBD2	.	CASSGGLAGGWDEQFF	TGTGCCAGCAGCGGAGGGCTAGCGGGGGGATGGGATGAGCAGTTCTTC
TRBJ1-2	TRBV25-1	.	.	CASRGASQGKRDNYGYTF	TGTGCCAGCAGGGGGGCCTCCCAAGGGAAGAGGGATAACTATGGCTACACCTTC